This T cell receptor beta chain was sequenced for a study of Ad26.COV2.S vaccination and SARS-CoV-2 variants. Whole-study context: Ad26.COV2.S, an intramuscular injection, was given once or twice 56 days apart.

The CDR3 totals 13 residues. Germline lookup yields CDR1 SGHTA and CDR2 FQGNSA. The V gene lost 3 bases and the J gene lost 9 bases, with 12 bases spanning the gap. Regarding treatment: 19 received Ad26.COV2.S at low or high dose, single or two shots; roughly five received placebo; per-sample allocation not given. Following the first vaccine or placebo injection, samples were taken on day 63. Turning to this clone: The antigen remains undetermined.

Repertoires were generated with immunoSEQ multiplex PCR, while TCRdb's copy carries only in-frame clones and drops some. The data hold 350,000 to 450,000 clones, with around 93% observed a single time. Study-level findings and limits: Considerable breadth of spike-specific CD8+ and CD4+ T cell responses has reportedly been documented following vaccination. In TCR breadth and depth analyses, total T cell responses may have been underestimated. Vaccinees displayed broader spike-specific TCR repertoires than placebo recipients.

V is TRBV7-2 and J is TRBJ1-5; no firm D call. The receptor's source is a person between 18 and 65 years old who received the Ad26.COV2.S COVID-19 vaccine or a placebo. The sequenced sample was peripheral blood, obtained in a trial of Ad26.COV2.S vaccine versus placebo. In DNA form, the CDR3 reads TGTGCCAGCAGCTTCTATGTCGACTGGCCCCAGCATTTT. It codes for CASSFYVDWPQHF.